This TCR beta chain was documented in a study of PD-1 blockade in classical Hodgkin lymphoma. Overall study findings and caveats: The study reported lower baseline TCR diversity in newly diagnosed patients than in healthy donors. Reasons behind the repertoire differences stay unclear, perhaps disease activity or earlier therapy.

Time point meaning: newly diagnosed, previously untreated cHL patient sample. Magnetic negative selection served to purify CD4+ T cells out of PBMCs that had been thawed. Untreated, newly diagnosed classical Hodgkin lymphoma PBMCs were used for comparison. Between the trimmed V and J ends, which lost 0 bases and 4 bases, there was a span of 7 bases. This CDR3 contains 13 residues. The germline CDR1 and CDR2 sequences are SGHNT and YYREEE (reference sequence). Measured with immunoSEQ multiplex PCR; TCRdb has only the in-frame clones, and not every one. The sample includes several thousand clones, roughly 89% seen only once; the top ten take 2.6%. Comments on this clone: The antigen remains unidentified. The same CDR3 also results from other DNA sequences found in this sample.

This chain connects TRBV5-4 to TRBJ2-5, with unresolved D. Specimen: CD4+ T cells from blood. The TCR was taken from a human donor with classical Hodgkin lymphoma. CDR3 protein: CASSLEGRETQYF. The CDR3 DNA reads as TGTGCCAGCAGCTTGGAAGGTAGAGAGACCCAGTACTTC.